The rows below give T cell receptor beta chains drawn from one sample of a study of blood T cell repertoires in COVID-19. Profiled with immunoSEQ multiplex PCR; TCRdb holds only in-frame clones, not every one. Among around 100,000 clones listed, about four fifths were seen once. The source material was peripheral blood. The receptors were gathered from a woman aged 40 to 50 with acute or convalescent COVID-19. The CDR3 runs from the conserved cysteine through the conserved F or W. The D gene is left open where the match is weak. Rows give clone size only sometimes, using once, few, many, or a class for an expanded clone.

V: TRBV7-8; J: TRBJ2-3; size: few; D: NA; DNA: TGTGCCAGCAGCCCCAGGGAACTTGCTACTTCAGATACGCAGTATTTT; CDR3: CASSPRELATSDTQYF
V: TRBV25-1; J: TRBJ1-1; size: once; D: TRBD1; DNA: TGTGCCAGCAGGGGACAGGCCAACACTGAAGCTTTCTTT; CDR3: CASRGQANTEAFF
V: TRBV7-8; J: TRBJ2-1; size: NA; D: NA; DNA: TGTGCCAGCAGCTTAGCCCCCCCTGCTGCTAGCTCCTACAATGAGCAGTTCTTC; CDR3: CASSLAPPAASSYNEQFF
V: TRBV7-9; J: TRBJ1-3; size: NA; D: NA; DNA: TGTGCCAGCAGCTTCCAGGGGTGGGGAAACACCATATATTTT; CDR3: CASSFQGWGNTIYF
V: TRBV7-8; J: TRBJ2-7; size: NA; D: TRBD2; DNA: TGTGCCAGCAGCACTAGCGGGGGTAGCTCCTACGAGCAGTACTTC; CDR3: CASSTSGGSSYEQYF
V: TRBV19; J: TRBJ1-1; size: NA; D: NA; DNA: TGTGCCACCACGCGTGGAGGGCAGAGGTACGCTTTCTTT; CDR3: CATTRGGQRYAFF
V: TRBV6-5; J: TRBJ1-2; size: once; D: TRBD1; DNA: TGTGCCAGCAGATTGGGACAGGGGGGCTATGGCTACACCTTC; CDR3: CASRLGQGGYGYTF
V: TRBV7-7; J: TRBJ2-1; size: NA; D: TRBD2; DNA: TGTGCCAGCAGCTCCGGGACTAGCGGGGGCAATGAGCAGTTCTTC; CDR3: CASSSGTSGGNEQFF
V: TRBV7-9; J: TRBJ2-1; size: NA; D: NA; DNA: TGTGCCAGCACTAGATACAGATACAATGAGCAGTTCTTC; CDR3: CASTRYRYNEQFF
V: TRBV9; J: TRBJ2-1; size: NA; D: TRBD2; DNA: TGTGCCAGCAGCGTTAAACTAGCGGCCAATGAGCAGTTCTTC; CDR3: CASSVKLAANEQFF
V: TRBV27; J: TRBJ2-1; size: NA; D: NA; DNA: TGTGCCAGCAGTCCGACTGCCGCCCAGGAGCAGTTCTTC; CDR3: CASSPTAAQEQFF
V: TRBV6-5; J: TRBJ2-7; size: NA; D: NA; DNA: TGTGCCAGCAGTCAGGGTAACCTCCCCTACGAGCAGTACTTC; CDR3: CASSQGNLPYEQYF
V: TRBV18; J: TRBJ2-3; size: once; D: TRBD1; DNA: TGTGCCAGCTCACCACGCGGGACAGGGCGAAGCACAGATACGCAGTATTTT; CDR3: CASSPRGTGRSTDTQYF
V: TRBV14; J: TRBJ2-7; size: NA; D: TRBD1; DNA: TGTGCCAGCAGCGCCGCGGGACAGGGGGTTTACGAGCAGTACTTC; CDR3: CASSAAGQGVYEQYF
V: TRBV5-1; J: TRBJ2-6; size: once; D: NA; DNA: TGCGCCAGCAGTCGGGCGGGAGGGGCCAACGTCCTGACTTTC; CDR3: CASSRAGGANVLTF
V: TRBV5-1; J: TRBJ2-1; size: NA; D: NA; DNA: TGCGCCAGCAGCTTGTCGGCCCAAAGCGCAGGGAATTACAATGAGCAGTTCTTC; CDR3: CASSLSAQSAGNYNEQFF
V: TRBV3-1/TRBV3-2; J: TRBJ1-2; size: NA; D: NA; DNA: TGTGCCAGCAGCCAGGGTATTGGAGCCTATGGCTACACCTTC; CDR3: CASSQGIGAYGYTF
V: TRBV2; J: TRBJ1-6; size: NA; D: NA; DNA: TGTGCCAGCAGTTCTACAAGGCTGCGGACAGTGAATTCACCCCTCCACTTT; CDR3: CASSSTRLRTVNSPLHF
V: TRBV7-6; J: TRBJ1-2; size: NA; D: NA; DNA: TGTGCCAGCAGCTTAACTGTTGAGGGGAGGGGCTACACCTTC; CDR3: CASSLTVEGRGYTF
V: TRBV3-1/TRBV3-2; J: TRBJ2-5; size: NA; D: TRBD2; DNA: TGTGCCAGCAGCCCACCGGGACTAGCGGAGCAAGAGACCCAGTACTTC; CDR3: CASSPPGLAEQETQYF
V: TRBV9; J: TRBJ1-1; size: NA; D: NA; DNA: TGTGCCAGCAGCGTAGGCCAGGGGAGTGAAGCTTTCTTT; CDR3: CASSVGQGSEAFF
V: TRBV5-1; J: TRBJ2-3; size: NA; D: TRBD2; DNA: TGCGCCAGCAGCTTGGCGAGGACTAGCGGGGAGATCACAGATACGCAGTATTTT; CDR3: CASSLARTSGEITDTQYF
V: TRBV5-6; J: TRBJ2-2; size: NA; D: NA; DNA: TGTGCCAGCAGCTTGAACGGGGGTGGGACCGGGGAGCTGTTTTTT; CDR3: CASSLNGGGTGELFF
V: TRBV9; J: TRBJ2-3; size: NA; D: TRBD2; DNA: TGTGCCAGCAGTAGCGGGGGCGGGGCAGATACGCAGTATTTT; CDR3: CASSSGGGADTQYF
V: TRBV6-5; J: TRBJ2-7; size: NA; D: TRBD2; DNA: TGTGCCAGCAGTCCCCTAGCGGGGGGTAACGAGCAGTACTTC; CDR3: CASSPLAGGNEQYF
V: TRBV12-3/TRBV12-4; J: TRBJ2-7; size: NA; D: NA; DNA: TGTGCCAGCAGTTTAAAAGGGGCCTACGAGCAGTACTTC; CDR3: CASSLKGAYEQYF
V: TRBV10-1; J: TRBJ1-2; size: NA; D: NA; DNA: TGCGCCAGCAGTACAGGCCGGTACTATGGCTACACCTTC; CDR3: CASSTGRYYGYTF
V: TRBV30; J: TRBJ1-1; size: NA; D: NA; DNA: TGTGCCTGGAACCCCGGGATGCGGGCTTTCTTT; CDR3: CAWNPGMRAFF
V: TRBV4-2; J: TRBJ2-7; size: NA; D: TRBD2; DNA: TGTGCCAGCAGCCCTGGAGCGGGGGGACTCGAGCAGTACTTC; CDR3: CASSPGAGGLEQYF
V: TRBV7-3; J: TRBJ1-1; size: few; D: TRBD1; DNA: TGTGCCAGCAGCTCGACAGACAGGGTGGCTTTCTTT; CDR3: CASSSTDRVAFF
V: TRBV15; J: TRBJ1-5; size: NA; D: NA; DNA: TGTGCCACCAGCAGAGATCAGAGGGCTAATCAGCCCCAGCATTTT; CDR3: CATSRDQRANQPQHF
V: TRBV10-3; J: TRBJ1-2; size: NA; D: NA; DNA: TGTGCCATCAGTGAGGACAGTTTCTATGGCTACACCTTC; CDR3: CAISEDSFYGYTF
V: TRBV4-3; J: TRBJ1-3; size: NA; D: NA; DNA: TGCGCCAGCAGCCATTTTGTACAGGGCTCTGGAAACACCATATATTTT; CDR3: CASSHFVQGSGNTIYF
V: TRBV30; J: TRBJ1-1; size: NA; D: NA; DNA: TGTGCCTGGAATCCAGGGTTCCGGAACACTGAAGCTTTCTTT; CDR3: CAWNPGFRNTEAFF